This TCR beta chain is drawn from a study of spatial heterogeneity in lung cancer (dated by TCRdb to the late 2010s). Describing the broader study: Donors were some 67 patients with early-stage, untreated non-small cell lung cancer from the lung TRACERx cohort. In non-small cell lung cancer, the study quantitatively compared TCR alpha and beta repertoires across several tumor regions, matched nontumor lung, and blood. Beta-chain transcripts were consistently detected in greater numbers than alpha-chain transcripts, which likely reflected higher beta-chain transcript abundance. In the raw uncorrected reads, each unique combination of TCR and UMI appeared more than ten times on average. Follow-up PBMC samples were sequenced whenever available, with a median time to follow-up of approximately 2 years after resection. Nonsynonymous mutation counts, determined by whole-exome sequencing of tumor tissue, were related to TCR repertoire features. At surgery, both alpha and beta chains were TCR-sequenced in around 240 tumor regions, fewer than 80 matched nontumor lung samples and just over 55 PBMC samples. General conclusions and limits of the study: Confirming at a functional level the hypothesis that regional TCRs recognize regional mutations was considered to require additional single-cell paired TCR alpha and beta sequencing. Ubiquitous expanded tumor TCRs were detected in blood more often at tumor resection than at routine follow-up. Only roughly 13 patients were included in the comparisons of baseline and follow-up blood repertoires.

Library construction relied on 5' RACE. TCRdb lists the instrument as NextSeq 500. To allow correction of PCR and sequencing errors, the TCR library protocol tagged every TCR cDNA molecule with a unique molecular identifier. From the authors' description of their analysis: TCR identification, UMI-based error correction and CDR3 extraction were performed with Decombinator tools. Expanded TCRs were defined as those above a frequency of 2 per 1,000, corresponding to the top 1% of the tumor frequency distribution. Each repertoire was subsampled 100 times to 5,000 TCRs, after which Renyi diversity was computed with the R vegan package. To build CDR3 similarity networks, amino acid triplet string-kernel similarity was used, and CDR3s were connected when their pairwise similarity was above 0.82. TCRdb redid the processing of the public reads, applying fastp at Q25 and MiXCR, and retained in-frame beta chains. Merged by CDR3 protein, the rows form single entries marked with the most common genes and DNA. The V and J calls follow TCRdb's processing rather than the paper's. The sample profile shows about 100,000 distinct CDR3 sequences; approximately 19% of them were found once. The ten largest clonotypes hold roughly a fifth of the sample.

Sample time point, as interpreted from the label and publication: blood at routine non-recurrence follow-up after resection. TCR sequencing used whole RNA extracted from tumor and nontumor lung tissue, or from cryopreserved PBMC samples, without cell sorting. Only patients with enough RNA available from two or more tumor regions were chosen for TCR sequencing. Remarks on this clonotype: This clone's antigen is unknown. Base qualities are not provided; no much larger clone lies one nucleotide away.

The receptor comes from a male donor with early-stage non-small cell lung cancer. The specimen was PBMCs, collected at follow-up.

In nucleotide form, the sequence is TGTGCCAGCAGCTTGGAGGGGACTAGCGGGAGCAGCTCCTACAATGAGCAGTTCTTC. It translates to CASSLEGTSGSSSYNEQFF. Recombination connected TRBV11-3 to TRBJ2-1; 14 bases in between match TRBD2. The germline V and J ends show losses of 3 bases and 0 bases respectively, and no gene match explains 7 bases of the junction. For CDR1 and CDR2, the germline V gene lists SGHNT and YENEEA. Including the terminal cysteine and phenylalanine, the CDR3 comprises 19 residues. Only the CDR3 part of the read is kept: 57 bases, read in frame from the first base.